The clone carrying this T cell receptor beta chain was observed a few times. What it recognizes is unknown. The data were taken from a study of blood T cells in healthy people across ages. Study-wide findings and caveats: Considered underestimates were the diversity estimates obtained from one million T cells. Both higher diversity and more naive CD4+ cells marked long-lived donors when set against aged donors.

Each sample provided at least 5 micrograms of extracted total RNA. CDR3 length equals 17 residues. Trimming took off 0 bases at V and 6 bases at J, with 21 bases between the two ends. CDR1 DFQATT and CDR2 SNEGSKA come from the germline V gene (reference sequence). A J-beta primer mix and a sample-barcoded 5' primer were used in a second PCR of roughly 6 to 11 cycles. MiXCR was run by TCRdb on the 5' RACE reads, yielding one entry per CDR3 protein. Seen here are approximately 800,000 distinct CDR3 sequences, 56% observed once, and the top ten hold more than 25%. The rearrangement links TRBV20-1 to TRBJ2-4; a weak D match, TRBD2 (7 bases). This sequence originates from a middle-aged man in good health. Sequenced input: blood. Here the CDR3 reads CSARESPWGGRGNIQYF. CDR3 DNA sequence: TGCAGTGCTAGAGAGTCGCCCTGGGGGGGGCGGGGAAACATTCAGTACTTC.